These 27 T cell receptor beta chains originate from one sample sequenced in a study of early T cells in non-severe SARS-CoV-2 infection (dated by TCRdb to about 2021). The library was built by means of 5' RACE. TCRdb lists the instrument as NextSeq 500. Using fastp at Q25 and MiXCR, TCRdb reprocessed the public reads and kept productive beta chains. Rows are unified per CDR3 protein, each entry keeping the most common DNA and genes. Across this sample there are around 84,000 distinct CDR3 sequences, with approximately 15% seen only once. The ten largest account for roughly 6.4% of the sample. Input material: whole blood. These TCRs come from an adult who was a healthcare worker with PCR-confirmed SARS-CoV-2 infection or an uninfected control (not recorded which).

The CDR3 coding sequence is TGTGCCAGCACCCTTAGTGGGGATGAGCAGTTCTTC. Translated: CASTLSGDEQFF. The chain joins TRBV5-5 to TRBJ2-1; D remains unclear. The germline V gene encodes CDR1 SGHKS and CDR2 YYEKEE (reference sequence). The ends were cut back, 6 bases at V and 8 bases at J, with 12 bases in the middle. The CDR3 spans 12 residues.

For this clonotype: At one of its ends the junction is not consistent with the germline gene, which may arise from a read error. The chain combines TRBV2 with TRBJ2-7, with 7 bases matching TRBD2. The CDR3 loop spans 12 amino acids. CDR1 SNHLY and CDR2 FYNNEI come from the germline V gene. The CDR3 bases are TGTGCCAGCAGCCAAAGGACTAGTGGAACGACCTTC. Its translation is CASSQRTSGTTF. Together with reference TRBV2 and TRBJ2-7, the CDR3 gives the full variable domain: EPEVTQTPSHQVTQMGQEVILRCVPISNHLYFYWYRQILGQKVEFLVSFYNNEISEKSEIFDDQFSVERPDGSNFTLKIRSTKLEDSAMYFCASSQRTSGTTFGPGTRLTVT.

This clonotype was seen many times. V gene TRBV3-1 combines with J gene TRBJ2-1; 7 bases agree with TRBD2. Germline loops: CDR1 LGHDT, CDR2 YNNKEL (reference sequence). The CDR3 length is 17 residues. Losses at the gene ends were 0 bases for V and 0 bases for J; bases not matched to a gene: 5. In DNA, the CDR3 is TGTGCCAGCAGCCAAGAGGGACTACCGAGCTCCTACAATGAGCAGTTCTTC. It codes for CASSQEGLPSSYNEQFF.

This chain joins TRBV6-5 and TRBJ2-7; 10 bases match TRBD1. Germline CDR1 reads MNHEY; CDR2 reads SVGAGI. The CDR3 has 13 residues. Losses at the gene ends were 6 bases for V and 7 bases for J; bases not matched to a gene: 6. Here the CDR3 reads CASRGGQGGEQYF. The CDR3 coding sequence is TGTGCCAGCAGGGGCGGACAGGGGGGAGAGCAGTACTTC.

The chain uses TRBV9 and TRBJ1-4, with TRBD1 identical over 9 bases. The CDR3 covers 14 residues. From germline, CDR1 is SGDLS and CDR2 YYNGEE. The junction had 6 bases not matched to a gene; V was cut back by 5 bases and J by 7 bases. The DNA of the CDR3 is TGTGCCAGCAGTAAAGACAGGGGGAGTGAAAAACTGTTTTTT. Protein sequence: CASSKDRGSEKLFF.

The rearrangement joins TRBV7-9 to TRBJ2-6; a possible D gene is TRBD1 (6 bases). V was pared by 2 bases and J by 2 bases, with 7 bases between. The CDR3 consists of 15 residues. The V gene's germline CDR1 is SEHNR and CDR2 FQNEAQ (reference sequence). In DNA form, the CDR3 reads TGTGCCAGCAGCTTATCAGGGGCTGGGGCCAACGTCCTGACTTTC. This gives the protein CASSLSGAGANVLTF.

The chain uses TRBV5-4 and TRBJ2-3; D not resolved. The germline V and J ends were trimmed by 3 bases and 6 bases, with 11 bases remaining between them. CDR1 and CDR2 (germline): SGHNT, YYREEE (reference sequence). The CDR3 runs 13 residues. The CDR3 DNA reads TGTGCCAGCAGCTCCGACCTGGTGGATACGCAGTATTTT. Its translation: CASSSDLVDTQYF.

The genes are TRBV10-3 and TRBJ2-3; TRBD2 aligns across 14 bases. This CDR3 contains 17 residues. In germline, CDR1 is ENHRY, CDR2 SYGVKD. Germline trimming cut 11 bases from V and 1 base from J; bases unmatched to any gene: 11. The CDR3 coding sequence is TGTGCCGCCCAGAGAGGGACTAGCGGGGGCGGCACAGATACGCAGTATTTT. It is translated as CAAQRGTSGGGTDTQYF.

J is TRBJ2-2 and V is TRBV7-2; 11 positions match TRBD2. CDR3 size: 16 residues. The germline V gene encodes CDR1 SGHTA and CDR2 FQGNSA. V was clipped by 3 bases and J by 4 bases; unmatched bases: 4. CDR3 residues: CASSLVGTSGTGELFF. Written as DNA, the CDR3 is TGTGCCAGCAGCTTGGTCGGGACTAGCGGCACCGGGGAGCTGTTTTTT.

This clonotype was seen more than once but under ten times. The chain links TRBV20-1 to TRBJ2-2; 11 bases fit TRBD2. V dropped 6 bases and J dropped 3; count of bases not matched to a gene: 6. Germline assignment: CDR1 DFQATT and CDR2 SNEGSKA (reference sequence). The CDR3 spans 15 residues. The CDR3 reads CSAPSGRSYTGELFF. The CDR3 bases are TGCAGTGCCCCTAGCGGGAGGTCCTACACCGGGGAGCTGTTTTTT.

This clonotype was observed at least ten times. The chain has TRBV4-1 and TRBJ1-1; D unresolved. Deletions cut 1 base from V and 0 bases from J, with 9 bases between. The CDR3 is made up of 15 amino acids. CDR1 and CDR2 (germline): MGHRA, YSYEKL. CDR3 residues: CASSQVRFMNTEAFF. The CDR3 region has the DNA TGCGCCAGCAGCCAAGTGCGGTTTATGAACACTGAAGCTTTCTTT.

The DNA for the CDR3 is TGTGCCAGCAGTCCCCTCCCGGGCACCAGTAGTGGCGAGCAGTACTTC. This codes for CASSPLPGTSSGEQYF. V gene TRBV9 combines with J gene TRBJ2-7; D gene unclear. The CDR3 totals 16 residues. V was trimmed by 5 bases and J by 6 bases, leaving 24 bases between them. Germline values: CDR1 SGDLS, CDR2 YYNGEE.

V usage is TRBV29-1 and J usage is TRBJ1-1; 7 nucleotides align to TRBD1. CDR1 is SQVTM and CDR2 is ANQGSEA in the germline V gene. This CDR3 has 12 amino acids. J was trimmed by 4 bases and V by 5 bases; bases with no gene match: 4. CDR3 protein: CSVFDRATEAFF. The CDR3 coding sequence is TGCAGCGTTTTTGACAGGGCCACTGAAGCTTTCTTT.

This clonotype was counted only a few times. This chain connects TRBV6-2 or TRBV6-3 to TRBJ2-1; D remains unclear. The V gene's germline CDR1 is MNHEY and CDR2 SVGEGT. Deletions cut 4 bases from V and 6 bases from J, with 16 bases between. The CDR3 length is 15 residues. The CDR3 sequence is CASSLDLTRGNEQFF. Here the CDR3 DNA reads TGTGCCAGCAGTTTAGATCTTACTCGCGGCAATGAGCAGTTCTTC.

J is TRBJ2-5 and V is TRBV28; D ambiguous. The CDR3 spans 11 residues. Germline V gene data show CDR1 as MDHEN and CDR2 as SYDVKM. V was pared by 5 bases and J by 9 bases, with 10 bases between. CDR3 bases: TGTGCCAGCAGTACCCTCCGGGCCCAGTACTTC. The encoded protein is CASSTLRAQYF.

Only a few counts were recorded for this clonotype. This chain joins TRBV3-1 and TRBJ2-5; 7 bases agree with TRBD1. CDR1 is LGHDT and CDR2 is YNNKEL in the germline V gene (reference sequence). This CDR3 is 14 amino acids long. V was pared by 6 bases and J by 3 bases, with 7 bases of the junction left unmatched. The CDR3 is CASRIGQVEETQYF. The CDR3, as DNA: TGTGCCAGCAGGATCGGACAGGTGGAAGAGACCCAGTACTTC.

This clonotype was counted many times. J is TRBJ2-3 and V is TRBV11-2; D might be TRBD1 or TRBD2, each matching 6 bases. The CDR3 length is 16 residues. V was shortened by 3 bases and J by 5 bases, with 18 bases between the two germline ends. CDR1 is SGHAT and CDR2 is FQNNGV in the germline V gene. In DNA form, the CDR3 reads TGTGCCAGCAGCTTCGAGGGGGGTACCCATGGAGATACGCAGTATTTT. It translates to CASSFEGGTHGDTQYF.

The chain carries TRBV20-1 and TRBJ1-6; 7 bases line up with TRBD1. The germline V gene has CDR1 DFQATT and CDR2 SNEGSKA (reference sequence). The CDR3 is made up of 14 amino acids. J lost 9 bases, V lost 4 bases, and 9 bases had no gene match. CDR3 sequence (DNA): TGCAGTGCTACCTTTCTACAGGGGACTTCACCCCTCCACTTT. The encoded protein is CSATFLQGTSPLHF.

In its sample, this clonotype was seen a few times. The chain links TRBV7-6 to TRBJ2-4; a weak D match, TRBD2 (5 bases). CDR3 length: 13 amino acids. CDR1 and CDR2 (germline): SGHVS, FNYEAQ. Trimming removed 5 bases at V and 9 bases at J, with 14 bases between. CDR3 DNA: TGTGCCAGCAGCCCCGATAGAGGGATCATTCAGTACTTC. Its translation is CASSPDRGIIQYF.

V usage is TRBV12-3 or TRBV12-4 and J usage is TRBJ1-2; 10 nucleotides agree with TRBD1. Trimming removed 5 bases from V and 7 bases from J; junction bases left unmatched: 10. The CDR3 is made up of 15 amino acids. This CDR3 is CASSPRTGGMSGYTF. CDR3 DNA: TGTGCCAGCAGTCCCCGGACAGGGGGGATGTCTGGCTACACCTTC.

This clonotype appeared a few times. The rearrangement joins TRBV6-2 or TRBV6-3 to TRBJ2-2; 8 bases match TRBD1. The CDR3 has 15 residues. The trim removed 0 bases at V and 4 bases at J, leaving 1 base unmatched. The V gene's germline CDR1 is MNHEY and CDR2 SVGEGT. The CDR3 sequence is CASSYSTGGTGELFF. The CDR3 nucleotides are TGTGCCAGCAGTTACTCCACAGGGGGCACCGGGGAGCTGTTTTTT.

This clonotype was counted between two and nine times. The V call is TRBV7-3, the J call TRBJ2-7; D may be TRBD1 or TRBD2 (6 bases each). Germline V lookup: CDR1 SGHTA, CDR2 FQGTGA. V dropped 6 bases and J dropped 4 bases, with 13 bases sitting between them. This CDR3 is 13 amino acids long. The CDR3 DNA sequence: TGTGCCAGCAGTTCACAGGGAGGTTACGAGCAGTACTTC. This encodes CASSSQGGYEQYF.

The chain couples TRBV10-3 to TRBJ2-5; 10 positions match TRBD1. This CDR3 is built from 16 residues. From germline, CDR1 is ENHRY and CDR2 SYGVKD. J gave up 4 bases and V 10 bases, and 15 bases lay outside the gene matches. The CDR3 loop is CATGSRDRGEGETQYF. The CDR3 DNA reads TGTGCCACCGGAAGCCGGGACAGGGGAGAGGGAGAGACCCAGTACTTC.

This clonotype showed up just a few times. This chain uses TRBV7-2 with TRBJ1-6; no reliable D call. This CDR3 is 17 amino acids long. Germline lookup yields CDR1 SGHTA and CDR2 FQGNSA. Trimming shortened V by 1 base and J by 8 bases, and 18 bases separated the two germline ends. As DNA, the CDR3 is TGTGCCAGCAGCTTAGTAGGTTCCACTGCAACGTATTCACCCCTCCACTTT. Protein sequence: CASSLVGSTATYSPLHF.

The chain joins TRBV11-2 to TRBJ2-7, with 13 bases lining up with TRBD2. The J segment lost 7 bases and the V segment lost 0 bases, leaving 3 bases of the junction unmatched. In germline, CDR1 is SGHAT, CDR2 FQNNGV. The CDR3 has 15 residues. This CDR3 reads CASSLDGLAGVEQYF. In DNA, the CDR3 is TGTGCCAGCAGCTTAGACGGACTAGCGGGAGTTGAGCAGTACTTC.

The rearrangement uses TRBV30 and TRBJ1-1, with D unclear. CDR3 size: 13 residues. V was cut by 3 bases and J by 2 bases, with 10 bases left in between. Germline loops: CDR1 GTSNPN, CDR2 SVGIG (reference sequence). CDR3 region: CAWRRTHNTEAFF. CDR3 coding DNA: TGTGCCTGGAGGAGGACCCACAACACTGAAGCTTTCTTT.

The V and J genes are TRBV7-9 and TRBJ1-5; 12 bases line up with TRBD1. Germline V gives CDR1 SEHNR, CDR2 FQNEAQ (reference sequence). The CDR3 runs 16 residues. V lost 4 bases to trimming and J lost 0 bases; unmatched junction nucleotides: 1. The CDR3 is CASSSGQGASNQPQHF. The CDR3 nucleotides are TGTGCCAGCAGCTCGGGACAGGGGGCTAGCAATCAGCCCCAGCATTTT. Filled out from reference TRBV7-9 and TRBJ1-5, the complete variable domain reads DTGVSQNPRHKITKRGQNVTFRCDPISEHNRLYWYRQTLGQGPEFLTYFQNEAQLEKSRLLSDRFSAERPKGSFSTLEIQRTEQGDSAMYLCASSSGQGASNQPQHFGDGTRLSIL.